This T cell receptor (beta chain) is from a study of human T cells and chemical hapten exposure (dated by TCRdb to about 2021). About the study as a whole: For sensitization, 2% DPC in acetone was applied to an approximately 2 cm by approximately 2 cm area of upper inner arm skin. Blood samples were taken from patients before sensitization (week 0) and at 2, 6 and about 24 weeks after DPC sensitization. The patient cohort, mostly female, included alopecia areata with under or over 50% scalp involvement, alopecia totalis and alopecia universalis. Blood for TCR sequencing was provided by twenty-nine alopecia patients at one to four time points (pre-sensitization, 2, 6 and 24 weeks). Patch testing was done on the upper back using Finn chambers containing 0.01% DPC, and results were scored after 6 days according to International Contact Dermatitis Research Group standards. The libraries were sequenced as a pool, and the TCR yield per sample differed mostly because of small variations in library volumes within the pool. Weekly therapeutic DPC doses were additionally applied to the scalp of patients throughout the roughly 23-week study period. In alopecia patients, the study followed how the peripheral blood TCR repertoire changed in vivo over primary and secondary sensitization to diphenylcyclopropenone (DPC), a hapten.

Broader findings and caveats from the paper: After repeated subsampling, changes were observed in the strength of the expansion versus patch-test correlation and in the threshold at which the correlation became significant. DPC sensitization did not change the number of TCRs with a frequency above 1 in 1000, and there was no evidence of changes in global repertoire structure. Because all patients had alopecia, a presumed autoimmune disease, the immune response of the patients might differ from that of healthy individuals. The number of PT1 expanded TCRs positively correlated with patch test score, significant at thresholds 8, 16 and 32 but not 4. Significantly more large CDR3 similarity clusters were formed by expanded TCRs than by pre-sensitization or healthy control sets, consistent with antigen-driven responses.

The protocol used for the library was RACE. The instrument was a NextSeq 500. Library preparation attached unique molecular identifiers to individual cDNA molecules for quantitative, reproducible TCR counting. Both TCR alpha and TCR beta chains were sequenced from each blood RNA sample. On the authors' methods: A median of roughly 99,000 TCRs per sample was observed, with a range of roughly 23,224 to 750,000. The Decombinator software suite was used to annotate V, J and CDR3 in the TCR reads. For the PS versus PT1 abundance plots, all samples were subsampled to the same number of TCRs (28,000). Expanded TCRs were defined as absent before sensitization and observed at least eight times at the 2-week time point. The public reads were run again by TCRdb, first through fastp at Q25 and then through MiXCR, and only productive beta chains were kept. Entries are consolidated by CDR3 protein sequence, retaining the most common genes and DNA. None of the V and J calls come from the authors' own analysis; TCRdb made them. Here the sample has about 120,000 distinct CDR3 sequences; around 15% occur a single time. The ten largest clones add up to 0.7% to 0.95% of the sample.

Reading the label with the study, this specimen's time point is: patch test 1, 2 weeks after DPC sensitization. Interpreted using the paper, the treatment or condition label stands for: therapeutic diphenylcyclopropenone sensitization with weekly scalp DPC. At every patch-test visit, the blood draw took place before the patch test was put on. To be eligible, patients had to be aged 18 to 70, diagnosed with alopecia and judged suitable for DPC therapy, while pregnant patients were excluded. Total RNA was extracted from unfractionated whole blood collected in Tempus Blood RNA tubes. Cut back by 8 bases and 2 bases, the V and J ends lie 9 bases apart. Including cysteine and phenylalanine, the CDR3 has 12 amino acids. Of the read, only the CDR3 DNA is kept; its 36 bases are in frame from base 1. The germline V gene sets CDR1 to MDHEN and CDR2 to SYDVKM. As regards this clonotype: Its recognized antigen is unknown. No clone much larger than this one lies a single base away; base qualities are absent.

This sample comprised whole blood, obtained in connection with sensitization to the hapten diphenylcyclopropenone (DPC). The source is a man aged 18 to 35 with alopecia areata. Some clones in this sample may be carry-over from other donors' samples. The V gene is TRBV28 and the J gene is TRBJ1-2; the D gene is not confidently resolved. The CDR3 is CASGGRNYGYTF. The sequenced DNA is TGTGCCAGCGGCGGGCGGAACTATGGCTACACCTTC.